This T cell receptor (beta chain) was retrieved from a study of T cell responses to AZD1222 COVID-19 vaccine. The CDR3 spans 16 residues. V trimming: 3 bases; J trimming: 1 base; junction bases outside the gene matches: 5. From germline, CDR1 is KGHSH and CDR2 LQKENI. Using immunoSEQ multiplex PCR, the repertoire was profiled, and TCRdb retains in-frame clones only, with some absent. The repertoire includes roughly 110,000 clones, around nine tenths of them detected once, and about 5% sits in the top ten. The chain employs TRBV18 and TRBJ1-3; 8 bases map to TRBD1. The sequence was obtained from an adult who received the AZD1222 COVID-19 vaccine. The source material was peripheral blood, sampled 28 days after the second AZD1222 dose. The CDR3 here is CASSPGQGNSGNTIYF. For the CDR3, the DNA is TGTGCCAGCTCACCCGGACAGGGAAATTCTGGAAACACCATATATTTT.